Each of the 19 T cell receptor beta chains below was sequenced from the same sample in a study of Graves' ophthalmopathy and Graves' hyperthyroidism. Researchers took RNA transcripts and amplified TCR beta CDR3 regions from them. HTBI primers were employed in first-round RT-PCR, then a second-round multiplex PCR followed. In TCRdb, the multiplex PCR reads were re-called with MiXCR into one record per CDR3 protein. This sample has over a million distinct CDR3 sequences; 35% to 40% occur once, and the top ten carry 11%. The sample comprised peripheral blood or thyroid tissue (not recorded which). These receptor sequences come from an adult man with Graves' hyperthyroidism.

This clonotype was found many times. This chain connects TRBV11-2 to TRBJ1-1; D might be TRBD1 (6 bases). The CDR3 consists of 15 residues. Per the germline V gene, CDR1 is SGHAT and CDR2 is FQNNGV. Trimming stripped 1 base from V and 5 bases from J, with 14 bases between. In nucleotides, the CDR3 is TGTGCCAGCAGCTTAGTGACCAGGGGATGGACTGAAGCTTTCTTT. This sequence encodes CASSLVTRGWTEAFF.

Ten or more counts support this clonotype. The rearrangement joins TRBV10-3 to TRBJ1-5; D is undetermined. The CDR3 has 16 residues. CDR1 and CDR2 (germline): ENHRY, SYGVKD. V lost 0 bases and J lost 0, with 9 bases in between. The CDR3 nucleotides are TGTGCCATCAGTGAGTCGATTACAGATAGCAATCAGCCCCAGCATTTT. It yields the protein CAISESITDSNQPQHF.

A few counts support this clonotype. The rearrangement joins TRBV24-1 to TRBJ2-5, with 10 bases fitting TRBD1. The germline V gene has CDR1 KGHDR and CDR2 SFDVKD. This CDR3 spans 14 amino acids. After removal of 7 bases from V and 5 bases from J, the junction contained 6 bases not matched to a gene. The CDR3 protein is CATSAGQGGETQYF. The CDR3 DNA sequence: TGTGCCACCAGCGCCGGACAGGGGGGGGAGACCCAGTACTTC.

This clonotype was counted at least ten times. Here the CDR3 DNA reads TGCGCCAGCAGCCAGGCCTTCGACACCCTTGAAGCTTTCTTT. It is translated as CASSQAFDTLEAFF. J is TRBJ1-1 and V is TRBV4-1, with no clear D. The CDR3 is 14 amino acids. Germline CDR1 reads MGHRA; CDR2 reads YSYEKL. V was pared by 3 bases and J by 7 bases, with 15 bases between.

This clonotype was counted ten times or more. The CDR3: CASRSTGGRGKLFF. The DNA of the CDR3 is TGTGCCAGCAGGAGCACAGGGGGCCGCGGAAAACTGTTTTTT. The chain recombines TRBV12-3 or TRBV12-4 with TRBJ1-4; 9 bases agree with TRBD1. CDR3 size: 14 residues. V lost 6 bases and J lost 10; bases outside the gene matches: 9.

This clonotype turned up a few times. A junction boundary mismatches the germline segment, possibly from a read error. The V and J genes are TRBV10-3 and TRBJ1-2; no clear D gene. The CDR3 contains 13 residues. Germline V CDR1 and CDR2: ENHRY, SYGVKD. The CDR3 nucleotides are TGTGCCAGCAGTGCGGACCTTAACTATGGCTACACCTTC. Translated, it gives CASSADLNYGYTF.

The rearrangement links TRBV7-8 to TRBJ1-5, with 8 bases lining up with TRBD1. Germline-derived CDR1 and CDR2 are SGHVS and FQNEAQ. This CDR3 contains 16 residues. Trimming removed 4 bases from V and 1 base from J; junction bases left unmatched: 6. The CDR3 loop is CASSSGQGKSNQPQHF. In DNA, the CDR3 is TGTGCCAGCAGCTCCGGACAGGGTAAAAGCAATCAGCCCCAGCATTTT.

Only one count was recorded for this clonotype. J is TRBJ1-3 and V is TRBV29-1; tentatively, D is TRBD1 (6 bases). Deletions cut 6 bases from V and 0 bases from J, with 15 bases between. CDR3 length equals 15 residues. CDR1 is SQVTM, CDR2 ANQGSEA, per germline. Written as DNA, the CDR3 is TGCAGCGTGAGGCCGGGGGCGAACTCTGGAAACACCATATATTTT. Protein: CSVRPGANSGNTIYF.

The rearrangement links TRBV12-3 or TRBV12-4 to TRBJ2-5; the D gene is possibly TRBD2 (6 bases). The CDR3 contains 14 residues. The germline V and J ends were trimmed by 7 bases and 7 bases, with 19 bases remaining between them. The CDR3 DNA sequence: TGTGCCAGCACCCCCCGGGCGGCCGGGGGGACCCAGTACTTC. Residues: CASTPRAAGGTQYF.

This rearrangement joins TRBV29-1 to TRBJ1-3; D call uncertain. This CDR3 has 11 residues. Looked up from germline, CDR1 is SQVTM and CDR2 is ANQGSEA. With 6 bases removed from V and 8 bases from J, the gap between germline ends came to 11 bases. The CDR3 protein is CSVKPGDTIYF. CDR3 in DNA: TGCAGCGTGAAACCGGGAGACACCATATATTTT.

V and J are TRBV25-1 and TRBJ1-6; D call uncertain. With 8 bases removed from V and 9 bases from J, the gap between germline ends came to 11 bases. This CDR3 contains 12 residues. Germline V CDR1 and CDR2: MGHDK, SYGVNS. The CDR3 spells CASQDGASPLHF. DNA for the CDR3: TGTGCCAGCCAAGACGGCGCTTCACCCCTCCACTTT.

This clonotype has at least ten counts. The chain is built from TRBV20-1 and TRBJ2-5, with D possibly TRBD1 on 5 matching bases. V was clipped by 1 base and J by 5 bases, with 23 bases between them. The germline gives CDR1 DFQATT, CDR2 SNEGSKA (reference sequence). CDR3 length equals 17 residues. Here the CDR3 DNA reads TGCAGTGCTAGAGCCCGACAGCAGTTCTTACCAAGGGAGACCCAGTACTTC. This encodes CSARARQQFLPRETQYF.

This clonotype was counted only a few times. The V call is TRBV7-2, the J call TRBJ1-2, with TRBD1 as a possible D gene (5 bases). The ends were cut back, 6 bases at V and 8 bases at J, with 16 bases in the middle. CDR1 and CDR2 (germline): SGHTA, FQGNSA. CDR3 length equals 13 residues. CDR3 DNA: TGTGCCAGCAGTTTTTTCGGGGACTGGGGCTACACCTTC. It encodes CASSFFGDWGYTF.

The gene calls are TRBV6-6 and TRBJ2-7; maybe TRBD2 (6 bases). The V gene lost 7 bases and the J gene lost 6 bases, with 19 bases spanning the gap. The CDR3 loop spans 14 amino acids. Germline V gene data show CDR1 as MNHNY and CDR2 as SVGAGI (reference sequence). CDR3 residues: CASTGGLAPSEQYF. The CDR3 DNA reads TGTGCCAGCACAGGAGGGCTAGCGCCTTCCGAGCAGTACTTC.

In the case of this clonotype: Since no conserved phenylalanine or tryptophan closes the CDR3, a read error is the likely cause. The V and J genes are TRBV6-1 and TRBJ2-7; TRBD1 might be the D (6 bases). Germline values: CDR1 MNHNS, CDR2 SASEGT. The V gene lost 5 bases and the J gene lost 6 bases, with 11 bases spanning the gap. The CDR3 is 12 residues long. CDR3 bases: TGTGCCAGCAGTCCAGGGGTAGGCGAGCAGTACATC. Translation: CASSPGVGEQYI.

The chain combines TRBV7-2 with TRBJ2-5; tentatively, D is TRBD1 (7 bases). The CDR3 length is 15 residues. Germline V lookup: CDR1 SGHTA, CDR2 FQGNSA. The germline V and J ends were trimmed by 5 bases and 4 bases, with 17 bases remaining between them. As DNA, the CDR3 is TGTGCCAGCAGCGCGGGACAGACGGGACGAGAGACCCAGTACTTC. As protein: CASSAGQTGRETQYF.

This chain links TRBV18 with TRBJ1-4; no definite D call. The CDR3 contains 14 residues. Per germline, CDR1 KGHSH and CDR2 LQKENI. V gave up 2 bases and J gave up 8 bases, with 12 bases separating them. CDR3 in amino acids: CASSPEGRPEKLFF. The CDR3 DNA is TGTGCCAGCTCACCAGAAGGGCGTCCCGAAAAACTGTTTTTT.

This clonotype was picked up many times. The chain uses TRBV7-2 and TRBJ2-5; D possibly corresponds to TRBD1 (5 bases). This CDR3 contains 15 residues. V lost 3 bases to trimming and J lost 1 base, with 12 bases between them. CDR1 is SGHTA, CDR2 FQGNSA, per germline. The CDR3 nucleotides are TGTGCCAGCAGCTTTCAGGGCAGTTCCCAAGAGACCCAGTACTTC. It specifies CASSFQGSSQETQYF.

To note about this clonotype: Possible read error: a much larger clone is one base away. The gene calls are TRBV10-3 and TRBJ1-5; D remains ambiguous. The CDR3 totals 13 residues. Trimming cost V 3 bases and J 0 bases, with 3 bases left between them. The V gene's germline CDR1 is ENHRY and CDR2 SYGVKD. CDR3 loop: CAISEFSNQPQHF. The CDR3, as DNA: TGTGCCATCAGTGAATTTAGCAATCAGCCCCAGCATTTT.